Following are 23 T cell receptor beta chains from one sample sequenced in a study of OX40 agonist ivuxolimab in advanced cancers. Libraries were prepared by immunoSEQ multiplex PCR; TCRdb keeps only in-frame clonotypes and omits some of them. The table lists tens of thousands of clones, 70% to 90% of them singletons. The specimen comprised CD4+ or CD8+ T cells sorted from blood, sampled in a trial of the OX40 agonist ivuxolimab. Source of these receptors: an adult with an advanced solid tumor such as melanoma, head and neck, liver or kidney cancer.

The chain is built from TRBV7-6 and TRBJ2-1; 14 positions agree with TRBD2. The CDR3 has 16 residues. Germline V CDR1 and CDR2: SGHVS, FNYEAQ. V lost 5 bases to trimming and J lost 7 bases; unmatched junction nucleotides: 7. CDR3 DNA sequence: TGTGCCAGCAGCGTCGGGGGGACTAGCGGGGGAAATGAGCAGTTCTTC. Encoded protein: CASSVGGTSGGNEQFF.

The rearrangement uses TRBV7-7 and TRBJ2-3; the D call may be TRBD1 or TRBD2 (5 bases each). This CDR3 has 15 amino acids. Trimming stripped 4 bases from V and 6 bases from J, with 17 bases between. The germline V gene encodes CDR1 SSHAT and CDR2 FNYEAQ (reference sequence). This CDR3 reads CASSSRGEVGDTQYF. CDR3 bases: TGTGCCAGCAGCTCAAGGGGAGAGGTAGGGGATACGCAGTATTTT.

This clone was counted between two and nine times. J is TRBJ1-1 and V is TRBV6-5; 8 bases are shared with TRBD1. After removal of 6 bases from V and 1 base from J, the junction contained 4 bases not matched to a gene. This CDR3 has 14 residues. Germline values: CDR1 MNHEY, CDR2 SVGAGI. CDR3 in amino acids: CASRRDRGNTEAFF. CDR3 bases: TGTGCCAGCAGGCGTGACAGGGGGAACACTGAAGCTTTCTTT.

J is TRBJ2-2 and V is TRBV19; 7 bases align to TRBD1. Germline V CDR1 and CDR2: LNHDA, SQIVND (reference sequence). Trimming took 8 bases from V and 6 from J; bases not matched to a gene: 9. CDR3 length equals 14 residues. The CDR3, as DNA: TGTGCCAGTTGTCGACAGGGTGGGGCCGGGGAGCTGTTTTTT. It yields the protein CASCRQGGAGELFF.

The chain employs TRBV9 and TRBJ1-4; 9 bases agree with TRBD1. This CDR3 region has 14 residues. Germline-derived CDR1 and CDR2 are SGDLS and YYNGEE. V dropped 7 bases and J dropped 5; count of bases not matched to a gene: 6. The CDR3 protein is CASSGQGWNEKLFF. The CDR3 coding sequence is TGTGCCAGCTCGGGACAGGGCTGGAATGAAAAACTGTTTTTT.

The chain couples TRBV6-5 to TRBJ1-5; tentatively, D is TRBD1 (5 bases). From germline, CDR1 is MNHEY and CDR2 SVGAGI. The germline V and J ends were trimmed by 4 bases and 7 bases, with 17 bases remaining between them. The CDR3 extends over 15 amino acids. DNA of the CDR3: TGTGCCAGCAGTTCCACCGGGACTTCACGGCAGCCCCAGCATTTT. Residues: CASSSTGTSRQPQHF.

CDR3 protein: CASSLGQGKDTIYF. The CDR3 DNA follows: TGTGCCAGCAGCTTGGGGCAGGGGAAAGACACCATATATTTT. This sequence joins TRBV11-2 and TRBJ1-3; tentatively, D is TRBD1 (6 bases). V lost 3 bases to trimming and J lost 8 bases, with 14 bases between them. This CDR3 has 14 amino acids. CDR1 and CDR2 from the germline V gene are SGHAT and FQNNGV.

The chain joins TRBV7-9 to TRBJ1-5; D is possibly TRBD1 (5 bases). With 4 bases removed from V and 5 bases from J, the gap between germline ends came to 15 bases. Germline CDR1 reads SEHNR; CDR2 reads FQNEAQ (reference sequence). This CDR3 is built from 15 residues. The CDR3 nucleotides are TGTGCCAGCAGCTCAGGATCGGGGGGTTATCAGCCCCAGCATTTT. It is translated as CASSSGSGGYQPQHF.

The chain recombines TRBV7-9 with TRBJ1-2; the D gene is possibly TRBD1 (5 bases). Germline V gene data show CDR1 as SEHNR and CDR2 as FQNEAQ (reference sequence). Trimming took off 5 bases at V and 4 bases at J, with 17 bases between the two ends. The CDR3 is 15 amino acids. CDR3: CASSAGRGKGYGYTF. The CDR3, as DNA: TGTGCCAGCAGCGCGGGACGGGGGAAAGGCTATGGCTACACCTTC.

The chain uses TRBV7-2 and TRBJ1-1; weak D call: TRBD1 (5 bases). Germline V gene lookup returns CDR1 SGHTA and CDR2 FQGNSA. The CDR3 runs to 16 residues. The V and J ends lost 1 base and 5 bases respectively, with 17 bases between them. Here the CDR3 DNA reads TGTGCCAGCAGCTTAGGTCCCGCCCTTGCAGGGACTGAAGCTTTCTTT. It yields the protein CASSLGPALAGTEAFF.

The chain uses TRBV7-2 and TRBJ2-1; 10 bases are a match to TRBD1. The V gene end was trimmed by 5 bases and the J gene end by 8 bases; junction bases not matched to a gene: 9. The CDR3 runs to 15 residues. Germline V CDR1 and CDR2: SGHTA, FQGNSA. CDR3 nucleotide sequence: TGTGCCAGCAGCCAAGACAGGGGGCGCAGCTATGAGCAGTTCTTC. Its protein product is CASSQDRGRSYEQFF.

The chain has TRBV2 and TRBJ1-1, with D unresolved. V lost 4 bases and J lost 3, with 9 bases in between. The germline V gene has CDR1 SNHLY and CDR2 FYNNEI. This CDR3 comprises 13 residues. Here the CDR3 reads CASSVTGYTEAFF. CDR3 DNA sequence: TGTGCCAGCAGTGTTACGGGGTACACTGAAGCTTTCTTT.

V and J are TRBV7-2 and TRBJ2-2; TRBD1 aligns across 7 bases. This CDR3 spans 17 amino acids. CDR1 is SGHTA and CDR2 is FQGNSA in the germline V gene. V lost 5 bases, J lost 6 bases, and 15 bases stayed unmatched. As DNA, the CDR3 is TGTGCCAGCAGCCCCCGTCGGGGAACAGGGGTCCCCGGGGAGCTGTTTTTT. Translation gives CASSPRRGTGVPGELFF.

V and J are TRBV27 and TRBJ2-3, with D perhaps matching TRBD1 (6 bases). V was clipped by 6 bases and J by 3 bases, with 13 bases between them. Germline V gene data show CDR1 as MNHEY and CDR2 as SMNVEV (reference sequence). This CDR3 is built from 14 residues. For the CDR3, the DNA is TGTGCCAGCAGGCAGGGGAGAGGGACAGATACGCAGTATTTT. Protein sequence: CASRQGRGTDTQYF.

This chain uses TRBV4-2 with TRBJ2-5, with a tentative D call TRBD1 (7 bases). The CDR3 is made up of 16 amino acids. CDR1 LGHNA and CDR2 YNFKEQ come from the germline V gene. Trimming cost V 3 bases and J 3 bases, with 17 bases left between them. The CDR3 is CASSQGHQGGEETQYF. CDR3 in DNA: TGTGCCAGCAGCCAGGGGCATCAGGGGGGCGAAGAGACCCAGTACTTC.

The chain joins TRBV7-2 to TRBJ2-7; the match to TRBD1 covers 7 bases. The CDR3 has 15 residues. The germline V gene encodes CDR1 SGHTA and CDR2 FQGNSA. The ends lost 5 bases at V and 6 bases at J; junction bases unmatched: 13. The CDR3 nucleotides read TGTGCCAGCAGCCAGCGACCCGACAGGGTAGGCGAGCAGTACTTC. Translated: CASSQRPDRVGEQYF.

The chain links TRBV6-5 to TRBJ1-6; D remains unclear. V lost 0 bases to trimming and J lost 8 bases, with 11 bases between them. Germline loops: CDR1 MNHEY, CDR2 SVGAGI. CDR3 length equals 15 residues. The CDR3 sequence is CASSYSRAKDSPLHF. The CDR3, as DNA: TGTGCCAGCAGTTACTCTAGGGCCAAGGATTCACCCCTCCACTTT.

The J gene is TRBJ2-7, the V gene TRBV6-1; D gene unclear. This CDR3 is 14 amino acids long. Germline lookup yields CDR1 MNHNS and CDR2 SASEGT. Trimming left V 7 bases short and J 0 bases short, with 13 bases between. Written as DNA, the CDR3 is TGTGCCAGCACCCCCGGGCCGAGCTCCTACGAGCAGTACTTC. Translating gives CASTPGPSSYEQYF.

The gene calls are TRBV2 and TRBJ1-1, with D possibly matching TRBD1 (5 bases). Germline CDR1 and CDR2: SNHLY and FYNNEI. V was trimmed by 2 bases and J by 5 bases, leaving 12 bases between them. The CDR3 loop spans 14 amino acids. This chain's CDR3 is CASSESTGRTEAFF. CDR3 in DNA: TGTGCCAGCAGTGAATCCACAGGACGGACTGAAGCTTTCTTT.

The chain links TRBV5-6 to TRBJ1-4, with TRBD1 matching over 9 bases. The V and J ends lost 2 bases and 7 bases, in that order; junction bases with no gene match: 3. The CDR3 spans 14 residues. Germline lookup yields CDR1 SGHDT and CDR2 YYEEEE. The CDR3 DNA sequence: TGTGCCAGCAGCTTAGGACAGGGGTCTGAAAAACTGTTTTTT. It is translated as CASSLGQGSEKLFF.

The CDR3 DNA follows: TGCAGTGCCCCTGGGGCGAATGGCTACACCTTC. This translates into CSAPGANGYTF. This chain uses TRBV20-1 with TRBJ1-2, with a weak D call TRBD1 (5 bases). This CDR3 contains 11 residues. The V and J ends lost 6 bases and 6 bases respectively, with 11 bases between them. CDR1 is DFQATT, CDR2 SNEGSKA, per germline (reference sequence).

This clone was found a few times. The V call is TRBV10-3, the J call TRBJ1-6; TRBD1 matches at 8 bases. Germline V gene lookup returns CDR1 ENHRY and CDR2 SYGVKD. With V trimmed by 2 bases and J by 7 bases, 4 bases remained unmatched. This CDR3 region has 15 residues. CDR3 DNA: TGTGCCATCAGTGAGGGGGGACAGGTGAATTCACCCCTCCACTTT. Amino acids: CAISEGGQVNSPLHF.

V gene TRBV30 combines with J gene TRBJ1-6, with 9 positions matching TRBD1. CDR3 length: 14 amino acids. Germline-derived CDR1 and CDR2 are GTSNPN and SVGIG (reference sequence). V trimming: 6 bases; J trimming: 9 bases; junction bases outside the gene matches: 9. CDR3 sequence (DNA): TGTGCCTGTCAAGGACAGGGGATGGGTTCACCCCTCCACTTT. Translating gives CACQGQGMGSPLHF.